The 26 T cell receptor beta chains below all came from one sample that was sequenced in a study of prognosis after radiotherapy for stage I lung cancer. CDR3 of TCR beta was amplified from genomic DNA via a two-round multiplex PCR. Primers (each specific to one TRBV or TRBJ gene) were used in first-round PCR. TCRdb fed the multiplex PCR reads into MiXCR, producing one record per CDR3 protein. The repertoire includes roughly 14,000 distinct CDR3 sequences, about 57% of them detected once, and about 26% sits in the top ten. Sample: PBMCs, taken before or after stereotactic body radiation therapy (not recorded which). The receptor set was obtained from a donor of 50 years or more with non-small cell lung cancer.

The chain recombines TRBV6-1 with TRBJ2-7; 11 bases match TRBD1. V lost 4 bases and J lost 3; bases outside the gene matches: 2. The CDR3 is 14 amino acids. CDR1 MNHNS and CDR2 SASEGT come from the germline V gene. Here the CDR3 reads CASSAGTGGYEQYF. DNA for the CDR3: TGTGCCAGCAGTGCCGGGACAGGGGGCTACGAGCAGTACTTC.

This clonotype was seen only a few times. One end of the junction is discordant with germline, which a read error may explain. The J gene is TRBJ2-2, the V gene TRBV12-3 or TRBV12-4, with 8 bases matching TRBD2. This CDR3 spans 15 amino acids. The CDR3 DNA is TGTGCCAGCAGTCTCGTAGCGGGGCACACCGGGGATCTGTTTTTT. Its translation is CASSLVAGHTGDLFF.

The chain links TRBV7-9 to TRBJ1-1; D possibly corresponds to TRBD1 (5 bases). V was cut by 6 bases and J by 6 bases, with 14 bases left in between. CDR1 SEHNR and CDR2 FQNEAQ come from the germline V gene (reference sequence). This CDR3 comprises 13 residues. CDR3 sequence: CASSPPGDSEAFF. In DNA form, the CDR3 reads TGTGCCAGCAGTCCCCCGGGGGATTCTGAAGCTTTCTTT.

J is TRBJ1-1 and V is TRBV6-9; no clear D gene. CDR3 length equals 13 residues. V lost 3 bases and J 3 bases, leaving 8 bases between the germline ends. Germline CDR1 and CDR2: MNHGY and SVAAGI. The CDR3 DNA is TGTGCCAGCAGTTACCGTGGGGACACTGAAGCTTTCTTT. It yields the protein CASSYRGDTEAFF.

Only a few counts were recorded for this clonotype. The rearrangement joins TRBV5-6 to TRBJ2-5; 7 bases agree with TRBD2. From germline, CDR1 is SGHDT and CDR2 YYEEEE. The CDR3 is 16 residues long. The V and J ends lost 0 bases and 4 bases, in that order; junction bases with no gene match: 9. The CDR3 loop reads CASSLGAGEVGETQYF. The CDR3 DNA reads as TGTGCCAGCAGCTTGGGGGCGGGAGAAGTCGGAGAGACCCAGTACTTC.

Concerning this clonotype itself: This likely reflects a read error, since a far larger clone is one base away. The J gene is TRBJ2-2, the V gene TRBV6-5, with D perhaps being TRBD1 or TRBD2 (5 bases each). The length of the CDR3 is 15 residues. Germline assignment: CDR1 MNHEY and CDR2 SVGAGI. V was trimmed by 2 bases and J by 4 bases, leaving 11 bases between them. The CDR3 protein is CASSYGGPITGELFF. CDR3 sequence (DNA): TGTGCCAGCAGTTACGGGGGACCGATCACCGGGGAGCTGTTTTTT.

A remark on this clonotype: A clone one base away is much larger, so this may be a read error. The chain links TRBV11-3 to TRBJ2-2; TRBD2 might be the D (5 bases). The CDR3 sequence is 14 residues long. Germline values: CDR1 SGHNT, CDR2 YENEEA. The chain's CDR3 is CTSSLGGNTGELFF. The CDR3 DNA sequence: TGTACCAGCAGCTTAGGAGGAAACACCGGGGAGCTGTTTTTT.

Details on this clonotype: A far larger clone lies a single base away; this is likely a read error. This chain uses TRBV6-4 with TRBJ2-1; 8 bases agree with TRBD2. The CDR3 has 13 amino acids. Germline V gene sequence: CDR1 MRHNA, CDR2 SNTAGT. CDR3 region: CAISTSGYNEQFF. CDR3 bases: TGTGCCATCAGTACTAGCGGCTACAATGAGCAGTTCTTC.

This clonotype is judged medium-sized. The chain links TRBV20-1 to TRBJ1-3; D gene unclear. The CDR3 sequence is 14 residues long. V lost 6 bases to trimming and J lost 2 bases, with 14 bases between them. Germline V lookup: CDR1 DFQATT, CDR2 SNEGSKA (reference sequence). The CDR3 sequence: CSANLGGTGNTIYF. CDR3 sequence (DNA): TGCAGTGCCAACCTTGGCGGGACTGGAAACACCATATATTTT.

This chain connects TRBV30 to TRBJ2-5, with D perhaps matching TRBD1 (5 bases). Trimming pared 6 bases from V and 5 bases from J, leaving 10 bases between. This CDR3 comprises 11 residues. The germline V gene encodes CDR1 GTSNPN and CDR2 SVGIG (reference sequence). This CDR3 is CACSGRETQYF. CDR3 DNA sequence: TGTGCCTGTTCAGGGCGGGAGACCCAGTACTTC.

The chain carries TRBV19 and TRBJ1-2; tentative D call: TRBD1 (5 bases). CDR1 LNHDA and CDR2 SQIVND come from the germline V gene (reference sequence). This CDR3 contains 14 residues. Trimming stripped 6 bases from V and 0 bases from J, with 11 bases between. The CDR3 loop is CASRTGVANYGYTF. The CDR3, as DNA: TGTGCCAGTAGAACAGGTGTCGCTAACTATGGCTACACCTTC.

As concerns this clonotype: A read error is the likely source, as a far larger clone sits one nucleotide away. The chain joins TRBV11-3 to TRBJ2-7; 10 bases line up with TRBD2. The germline V gene has CDR1 SGHNT and CDR2 YENEEA. The CDR3 length is 17 residues. Trimming took 7 bases from V and 0 from J; bases not matched to a gene: 12. Here the CDR3 reads CASIVVGLAGASYEQYF. The CDR3 DNA reads TGTGCCAGCATCGTCGTTGGGCTAGCGGGAGCCTCCTACGAGCAGTACTTC.

This clonotype is judged medium-sized (0.01 to 0.1%). The chain is built from TRBV5-8 and TRBJ1-4, with D maybe TRBD1 (5 bases). Trimming cost V 4 bases and J 2 bases, with 12 bases left between them. Germline assignment: CDR1 SGHTS and CDR2 YDEGEE. The CDR3 is 15 residues long. The CDR3 spells CASSPGGSTNEKLFF. CDR3 in DNA: TGTGCCAGCAGCCCGGGGGGGTCTACTAATGAAAAACTGTTTTTT.

This clonotype is classed as medium-sized. The CDR3 DNA reads TGTGCCAGCAGTGAAACCCCTACCATGACAGGGGGAGAGTCTGGGGCCAACGTCCTGACTTTC. Translating it yields CASSETPTMTGGESGANVLTF. This chain links TRBV6-1 with TRBJ2-6; 9 bases are a match to TRBD1. The V and J ends lost 2 bases and 1 base, in that order; junction bases with no gene match: 15. Germline V gene data show CDR1 as MNHNS and CDR2 as SASEGT. The CDR3 sequence is 21 residues long.

In this sample, this clonotype turned up once. V usage is TRBV6-2 or TRBV6-3 and J usage is TRBJ1-2; D might be TRBD1 (5 bases). V lost 5 bases, J lost 7 bases, and 14 bases lay in between. Per the germline V gene, CDR1 is MNHEY and CDR2 is SVGEGT. CDR3 length: 13 amino acids. This CDR3 reads CASSEGAGFGYTF. The CDR3 bases are TGTGCCAGCAGTGAAGGTGCAGGGTTTGGCTACACCTTC.

With respect to this clonotype: The final CDR3 position lacks the conserved phenylalanine or tryptophan, pointing to a likely read error. The chain combines TRBV20-1 with TRBJ2-5; 9 nucleotides agree with TRBD2. V shed 5 bases and J 4 bases; nucleotides not matched to a gene: 8. In germline, CDR1 is DFQATT, CDR2 SNEGSKA (reference sequence). CDR3 length: 14 residues. The CDR3 sequence: CSAGGLASPETQYL. As DNA, the CDR3 is TGCAGTGCTGGGGGACTAGCAAGTCCAGAGACCCAGTACCTC.

This clonotype was seen repeatedly, ten times or more. A much larger clone lies one base from this, so it may be a read error. This chain connects TRBV4-2 to TRBJ2-3, with D perhaps matching TRBD2 (5 bases). The CDR3 runs to 16 residues. With 2 bases removed from V and 0 bases from J, the gap between germline ends came to 12 bases. The germline gives CDR1 LGHNA, CDR2 YNFKEQ. This CDR3 is CASSQSAGLSTDTQYF. The CDR3 DNA reads TGTGCCAGCAGCCAAAGTGCGGGCCTTAGCACAGATACGCAGTATTTT.

This clonotype is judged medium-sized. The J gene is TRBJ2-1, the V gene TRBV20-1; TRBD2 aligns across 7 bases. The CDR3 spans 15 residues. The germline CDR1 and CDR2 sequences are DFQATT and SNEGSKA (reference sequence). V shed 2 bases, J shed 7 bases, and the junction held 11 bases outside the gene matches. The CDR3 DNA follows: TGCAGTGCTAGACTCCCGCGGGACTATCTGAATGAGCAGTTCTTC. Translated: CSARLPRDYLNEQFF.

The chain joins TRBV5-1 to TRBJ1-6; D is unresolved. V gave up 10 bases and J gave up 6 bases, with 23 bases separating them. CDR1 and CDR2 from the germline V gene are SGHRS and YFSETQ. The CDR3 consists of 16 residues. The CDR3, as DNA: TGCGCCCTCCAGCTTGAGGCCCTAGGCGGTAATTCACCCCTCCACTTT. Protein sequence: CALQLEALGGNSPLHF.

This clonotype occurred once. The chain recombines TRBV7-2 with TRBJ2-2, with D unclear. Germline CDR1 SGHTA, CDR2 FQGNSA. The CDR3 runs 14 residues. V dropped 1 base and J dropped 2 bases, with 5 bases sitting between them. The CDR3 DNA is TGTGCCAGCAGCTTAGGGGCTAACACCGGGGAGCTGTTTTTT. Protein product: CASSLGANTGELFF.

Many counts were recorded for this clonotype. This chain connects TRBV14 to TRBJ2-7; the D gene is possibly TRBD1 (6 bases). Germline CDR1 SGHDN, CDR2 FVKESK. Trimming shortened V by 0 bases and J by 1 base, and 10 bases separated the two germline ends. There are 15 residues in the CDR3. CDR3 sequence reads: CASSQEGAVSYEQYF. The CDR3 DNA reads TGTGCCAGCAGCCAAGAGGGGGCTGTGTCCTACGAGCAGTACTTC. Supplemented by reference TRBV14 and TRBJ2-7, the full variable domain reads EAGVTQFPSHSVIEKGQTVTLRCDPISGHDNLYWYRRVMGKEIKFLLHFVKESKQDESGMPNNRFLAERTGGTYSTLKVQPAELEDSGVYFCASSQEGAVSYEQYFGPGTRLTVT.

The chain's CDR3 is CASSLLVGFSDSGNTIYF. Here the CDR3 DNA reads TGTGCCAGCAGTTTATTAGTCGGGTTTTCAGACTCTGGAAACACCATATATTTT. The chain employs TRBV28 and TRBJ1-3; D is undetermined. This CDR3 has 18 residues. Trimming took 1 base from V and 0 from J, leaving 16 bases between them. Germline V gene lookup returns CDR1 MDHEN and CDR2 SYDVKM.

This clonotype was detected many times. The CDR3 region is CASSLVDRSTGVFGNEQFF. CDR3 DNA: TGTGCCAGCAGCTTAGTAGACCGATCGACAGGGGTTTTTGGCAATGAGCAGTTCTTC. This sequence joins TRBV7-6 and TRBJ2-1; TRBD1 aligns across 8 bases. The germline gives CDR1 SGHVS, CDR2 FNYEAQ. This CDR3 is 19 amino acids long. Germline trimming cut 1 base from V and 6 bases from J; bases unmatched to any gene: 17.

The chain recombines TRBV12-3 or TRBV12-4 with TRBJ2-5; either TRBD1 or TRBD2 may supply D (5 bases each). The V gene lost 5 bases and the J gene lost 4 bases, with 11 bases spanning the gap. The CDR3 runs to 13 residues. CDR3 coding DNA: TGTGCCAGCAGTAGAGCAGGGAGAGAGACCCAGTACTTC. It yields the protein CASSRAGRETQYF.

This chain joins TRBV7-2 and TRBJ2-5; D unresolved. The germline CDR1 and CDR2 sequences are SGHTA and FQGNSA. With 1 base removed from V and 2 bases from J, the gap between germline ends came to 8 bases. CDR3 size: 14 residues. DNA for the CDR3: TGTGCCAGCAGCTTAGTCACGGTACAAGAGACCCAGTACTTC. Its protein product is CASSLVTVQETQYF.

The chain joins TRBV11-2 to TRBJ2-7, with D unclear. From germline, CDR1 is SGHAT and CDR2 FQNNGV. This CDR3 has 16 residues. Trimming stripped 4 bases from V and 0 bases from J, with 16 bases between. CDR3 residues: CASSSISGANSYEQYF. For the CDR3, the DNA is TGTGCCAGCAGCTCAATTTCTGGCGCGAACTCCTACGAGCAGTACTTC.